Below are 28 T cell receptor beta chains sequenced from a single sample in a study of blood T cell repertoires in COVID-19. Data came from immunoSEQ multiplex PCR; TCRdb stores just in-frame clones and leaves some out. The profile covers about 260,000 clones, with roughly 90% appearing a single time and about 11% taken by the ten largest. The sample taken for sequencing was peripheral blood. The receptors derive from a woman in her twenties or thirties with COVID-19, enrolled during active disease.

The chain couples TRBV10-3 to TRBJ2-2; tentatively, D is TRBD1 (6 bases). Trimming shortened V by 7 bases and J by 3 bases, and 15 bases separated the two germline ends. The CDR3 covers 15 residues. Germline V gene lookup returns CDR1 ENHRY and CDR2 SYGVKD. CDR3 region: CAIKTQGKDTGELFF. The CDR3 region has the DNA TGTGCCATCAAGACCCAGGGGAAGGACACCGGGGAGCTGTTTTTT.

The CDR3 sequence is CASSGSHSGNTIYF. CDR3 nucleotides: TGTGCCAGCAGCGGAAGCCACTCTGGAAACACCATATATTTT. This sequence joins TRBV9 and TRBJ1-3; no clear D. Trimming left V 3 bases short and J 0 bases short, with 7 bases between. Germline V gene sequence: CDR1 SGDLS, CDR2 YYNGEE. This CDR3 spans 14 amino acids.

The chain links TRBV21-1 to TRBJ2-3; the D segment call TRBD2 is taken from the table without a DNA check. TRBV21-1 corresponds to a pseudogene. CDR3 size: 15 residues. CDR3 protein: CASSKEGGVNDTQYF. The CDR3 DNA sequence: TGTGCCAGCAGCAAAGAAGGAGGGGTCAATGATACGCAGTATTTT.

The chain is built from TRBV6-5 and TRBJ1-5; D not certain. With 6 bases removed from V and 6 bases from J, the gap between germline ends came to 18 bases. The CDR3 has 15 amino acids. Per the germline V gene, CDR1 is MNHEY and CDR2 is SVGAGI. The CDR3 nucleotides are TGTGCCAGCAGCGACGAGGGAGGGTTCGGTCAGCCCCAGCATTTT. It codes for CASSDEGGFGQPQHF.

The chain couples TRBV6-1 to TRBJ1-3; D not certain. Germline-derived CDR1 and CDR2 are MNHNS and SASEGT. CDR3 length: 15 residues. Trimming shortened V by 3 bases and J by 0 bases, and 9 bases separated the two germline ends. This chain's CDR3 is CASSDSAFSGNTIYF. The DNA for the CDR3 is TGTGCCAGCAGTGACAGCGCCTTCTCTGGAAACACCATATATTTT.

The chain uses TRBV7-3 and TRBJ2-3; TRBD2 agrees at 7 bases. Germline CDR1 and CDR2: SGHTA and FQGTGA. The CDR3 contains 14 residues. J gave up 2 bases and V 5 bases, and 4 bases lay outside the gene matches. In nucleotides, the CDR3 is TGTGCCAGCAGCGGCGGGACTACCACAGATACGCAGTATTTT. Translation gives CASSGGTTTDTQYF.

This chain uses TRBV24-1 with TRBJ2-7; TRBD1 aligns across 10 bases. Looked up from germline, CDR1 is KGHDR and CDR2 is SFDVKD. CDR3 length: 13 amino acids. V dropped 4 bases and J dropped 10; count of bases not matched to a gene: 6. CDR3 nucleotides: TGTGCCACCAGTGACTCGGACAGGGGGTTTCAGTACTTC. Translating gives CATSDSDRGFQYF.

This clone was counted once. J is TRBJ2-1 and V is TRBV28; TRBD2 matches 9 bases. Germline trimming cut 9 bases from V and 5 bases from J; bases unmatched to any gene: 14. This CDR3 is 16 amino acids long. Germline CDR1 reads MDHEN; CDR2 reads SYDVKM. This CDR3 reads CASCPNSGRGNNEQFF. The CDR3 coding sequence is TGTGCCAGTTGTCCCAATAGCGGGAGAGGGAACAATGAGCAGTTCTTC.

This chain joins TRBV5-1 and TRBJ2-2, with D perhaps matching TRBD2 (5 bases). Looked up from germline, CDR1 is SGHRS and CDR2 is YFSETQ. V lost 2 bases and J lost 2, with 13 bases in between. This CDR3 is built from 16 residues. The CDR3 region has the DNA TGCGCCAGCAGCTTTCGGACGGGGTCTAACACCGGGGAGCTGTTTTTT. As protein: CASSFRTGSNTGELFF.

The CDR3 DNA is TGTGCCAGCAGTGTTTTGGCTAGCGGGGCTAATGAGCAGTTCTTC. It translates to CASSVLASGANEQFF. The chain employs TRBV6-4 and TRBJ2-1; 9 bases match TRBD2. Germline V lookup: CDR1 MRHNA, CDR2 SNTAGT. Unmatched junction bases numbered 8, after V lost 4 bases and J lost 7 bases. The CDR3 is made up of 15 amino acids.

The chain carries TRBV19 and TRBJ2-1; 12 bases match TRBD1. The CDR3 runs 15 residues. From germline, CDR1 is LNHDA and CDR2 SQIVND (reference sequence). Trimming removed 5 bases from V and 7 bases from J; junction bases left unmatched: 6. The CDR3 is CASSFRDRGQNEQFF. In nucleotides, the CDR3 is TGTGCCAGTAGTTTCCGGGACAGGGGGCAGAATGAGCAGTTCTTC.

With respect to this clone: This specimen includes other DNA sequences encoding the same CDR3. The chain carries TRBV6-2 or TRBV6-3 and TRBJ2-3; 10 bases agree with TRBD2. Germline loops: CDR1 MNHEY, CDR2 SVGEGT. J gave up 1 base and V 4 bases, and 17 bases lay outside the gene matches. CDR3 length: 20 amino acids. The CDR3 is CASSWNPLAGVLGGTDTQYF. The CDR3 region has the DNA TGTGCCAGCAGTTGGAACCCGCTAGCGGGAGTCCTCGGGGGCACAGATACGCAGTATTTT.

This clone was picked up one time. The CDR3 region is CASSVLQGYEQYF. DNA for the CDR3: TGCGCCAGCAGCGTACTACAGGGATACGAGCAGTACTTC. The rearrangement joins TRBV5-1 to TRBJ2-7, with D possibly TRBD1 on 6 matching bases. V lost 4 bases and J lost 4, with 12 bases in between. The CDR3 contains 13 residues. The V gene's germline CDR1 is SGHRS and CDR2 YFSETQ.

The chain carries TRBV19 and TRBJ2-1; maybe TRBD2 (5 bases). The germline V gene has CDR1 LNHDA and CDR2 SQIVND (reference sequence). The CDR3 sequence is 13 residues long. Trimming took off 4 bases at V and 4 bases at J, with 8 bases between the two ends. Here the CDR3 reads CASSTGGYNEQFF. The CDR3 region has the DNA TGTGCCAGTAGTACCGGCGGGTACAATGAGCAGTTCTTC.

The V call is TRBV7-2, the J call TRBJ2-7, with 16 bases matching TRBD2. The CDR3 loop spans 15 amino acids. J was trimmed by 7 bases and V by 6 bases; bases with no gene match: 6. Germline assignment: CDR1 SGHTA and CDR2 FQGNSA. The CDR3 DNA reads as TGTGCCAGCAGGGGACTAGCGGGAGGGCCGGATGAGCAGTACTTC. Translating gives CASRGLAGGPDEQYF.

In DNA form, the CDR3 reads TGTGCCAGCACCTTGGGCGGGAGGGTTGGTGATACGCAGTATTTT. Translated, it gives CASTLGGRVGDTQYF. The gene calls are TRBV7-2 and TRBJ2-3, with 9 bases identical to TRBD2. Germline V gives CDR1 SGHTA, CDR2 FQGNSA. V gave up 7 bases and J gave up 6 bases; unmatched junction bases: 11. This CDR3 is built from 15 residues.

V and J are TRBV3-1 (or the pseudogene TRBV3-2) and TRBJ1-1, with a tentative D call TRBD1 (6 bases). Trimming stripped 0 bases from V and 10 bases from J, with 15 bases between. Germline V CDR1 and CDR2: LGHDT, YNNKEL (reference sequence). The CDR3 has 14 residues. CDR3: CASSQDAGGSGAFF. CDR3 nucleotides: TGTGCCAGCAGCCAAGATGCGGGGGGCTCTGGAGCTTTCTTT.

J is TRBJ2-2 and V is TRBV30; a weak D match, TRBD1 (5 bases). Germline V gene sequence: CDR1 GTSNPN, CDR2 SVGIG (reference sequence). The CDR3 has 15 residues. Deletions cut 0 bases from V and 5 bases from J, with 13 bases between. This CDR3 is CAWSVRWGRTGELFF. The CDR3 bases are TGTGCCTGGAGTGTAAGGTGGGGCCGGACCGGGGAGCTGTTTTTT.

The CDR3 region has the DNA TGTGCCAGCAGTCCAAGGGACAGGGCAAACATTCAGTACTTC. It is translated as CASSPRDRANIQYF. The chain carries TRBV27 and TRBJ2-4; 9 bases are a match to TRBD1. Germline V gene data show CDR1 as MNHEY and CDR2 as SMNVEV (reference sequence). The CDR3 contains 14 residues. Trimming removed 5 bases from V and 6 bases from J; junction bases left unmatched: 5.

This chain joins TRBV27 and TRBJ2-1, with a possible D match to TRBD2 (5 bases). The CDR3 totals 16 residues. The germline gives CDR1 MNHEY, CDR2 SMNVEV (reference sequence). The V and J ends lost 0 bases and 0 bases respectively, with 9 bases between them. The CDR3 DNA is TGTGCCAGCAGTTTATCCCTAGCCAACTCCTACAATGAGCAGTTCTTC. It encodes CASSLSLANSYNEQFF.

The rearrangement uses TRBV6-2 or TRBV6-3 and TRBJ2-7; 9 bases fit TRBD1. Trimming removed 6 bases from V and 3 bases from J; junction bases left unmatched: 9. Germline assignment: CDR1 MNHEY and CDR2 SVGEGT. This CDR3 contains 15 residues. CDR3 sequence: CASSPRGQGVYEQYF. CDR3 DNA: TGTGCCAGCAGCCCCCGGGGACAGGGTGTCTACGAGCAGTACTTC.

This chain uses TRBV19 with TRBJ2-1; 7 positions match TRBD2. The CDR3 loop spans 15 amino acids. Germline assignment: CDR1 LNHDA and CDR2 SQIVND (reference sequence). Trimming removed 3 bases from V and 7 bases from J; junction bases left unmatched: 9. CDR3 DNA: TGTGCCAGTAGTATGGGCCCAGGAGCGGGAAATGAGCAGTTCTTC. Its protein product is CASSMGPGAGNEQFF.

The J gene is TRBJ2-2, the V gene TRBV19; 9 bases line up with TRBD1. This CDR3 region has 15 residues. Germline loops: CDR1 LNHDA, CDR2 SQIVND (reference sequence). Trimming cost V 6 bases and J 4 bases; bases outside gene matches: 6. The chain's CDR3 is CASSPGTGSTGELFF. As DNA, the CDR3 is TGTGCCAGTAGCCCCGGGACAGGGAGCACCGGGGAGCTGTTTTTT. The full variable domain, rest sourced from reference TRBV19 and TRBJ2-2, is DGGITQSPKYLFRKEGQNVTLSCEQNLNHDAMYWYRQDPGQGLRLIYYSQIVNDFQKGDIAEGYSVSREKKESFPLTVTSAQKNPTAFYLCASSPGTGSTGELFFGEGSRLTVL.

The CDR3 region is CASSSRGPGQGKSEQYF. The CDR3 DNA reads TGTGCCAGCAGCTCCAGGGGCCCGGGACAGGGTAAATCCGAGCAGTACTTC. The rearrangement uses TRBV6-2 or TRBV6-3 and TRBJ2-7, with TRBD1 matching 9 bases. With 6 bases clipped from V and 6 bases from J, the junction kept 18 bases outside the gene matches. Germline V gives CDR1 MNHEY, CDR2 SVGEGT. The CDR3 is 17 amino acids.

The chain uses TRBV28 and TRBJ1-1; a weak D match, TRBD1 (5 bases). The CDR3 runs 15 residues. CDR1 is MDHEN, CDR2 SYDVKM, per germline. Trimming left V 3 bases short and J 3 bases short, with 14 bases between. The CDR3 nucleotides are TGTGCCAGCAGTTTGCGGCAGGGTAGTCACACTGAAGCTTTCTTT. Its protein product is CASSLRQGSHTEAFF.

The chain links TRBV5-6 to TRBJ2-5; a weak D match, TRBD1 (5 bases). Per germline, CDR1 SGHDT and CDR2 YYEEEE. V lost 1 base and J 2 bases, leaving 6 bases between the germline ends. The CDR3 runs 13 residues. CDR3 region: CASSLSGQETQYF. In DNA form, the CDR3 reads TGTGCCAGCAGCTTGTCAGGGCAAGAGACCCAGTACTTC.

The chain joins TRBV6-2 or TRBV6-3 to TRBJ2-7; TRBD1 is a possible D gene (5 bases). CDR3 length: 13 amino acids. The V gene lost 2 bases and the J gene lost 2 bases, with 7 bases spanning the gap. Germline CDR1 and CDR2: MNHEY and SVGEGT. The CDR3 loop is CASSYLQAYEQYF. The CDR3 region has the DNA TGTGCCAGCAGTTACCTACAGGCCTACGAGCAGTACTTC.

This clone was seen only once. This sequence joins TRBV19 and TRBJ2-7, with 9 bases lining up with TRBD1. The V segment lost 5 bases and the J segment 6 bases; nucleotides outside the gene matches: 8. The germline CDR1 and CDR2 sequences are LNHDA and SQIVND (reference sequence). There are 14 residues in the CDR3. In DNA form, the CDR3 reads TGTGCCAGTAGTGCCCTGGACAGGGGCGGCGAGCAGTACTTC. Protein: CASSALDRGGEQYF.